This TCR beta chain appears in the sequencing data of a study of tumor-infiltrating lymphocytes in oesophageal squamous cell carcinoma. Germline loops: CDR1 KGHSH, CDR2 LQKENI. The CDR3 totals 15 residues. V shed 3 bases and J 5 bases; nucleotides not matched to a gene: 7. Ten or more counts support this clonotype. MiXCR, applied by TCRdb to the PCR reads, yields one record per CDR3 protein. The repertoire includes approximately 20,000 distinct CDR3 sequences, around 43% of them detected once, and roughly 13% sits in the top ten. J is TRBJ2-5 and V is TRBV18, with 9 bases that match TRBD1. The sequenced material came from normal esophageal tissue next to the tumor. This receptor was taken from a male donor with esophageal squamous cell carcinoma. The CDR3 nucleotides read TGTGCCAGCTCACCGCCCGGGACAGGGACGGAGACCCAGTACTTC. Protein: CASSPPGTGTETQYF.